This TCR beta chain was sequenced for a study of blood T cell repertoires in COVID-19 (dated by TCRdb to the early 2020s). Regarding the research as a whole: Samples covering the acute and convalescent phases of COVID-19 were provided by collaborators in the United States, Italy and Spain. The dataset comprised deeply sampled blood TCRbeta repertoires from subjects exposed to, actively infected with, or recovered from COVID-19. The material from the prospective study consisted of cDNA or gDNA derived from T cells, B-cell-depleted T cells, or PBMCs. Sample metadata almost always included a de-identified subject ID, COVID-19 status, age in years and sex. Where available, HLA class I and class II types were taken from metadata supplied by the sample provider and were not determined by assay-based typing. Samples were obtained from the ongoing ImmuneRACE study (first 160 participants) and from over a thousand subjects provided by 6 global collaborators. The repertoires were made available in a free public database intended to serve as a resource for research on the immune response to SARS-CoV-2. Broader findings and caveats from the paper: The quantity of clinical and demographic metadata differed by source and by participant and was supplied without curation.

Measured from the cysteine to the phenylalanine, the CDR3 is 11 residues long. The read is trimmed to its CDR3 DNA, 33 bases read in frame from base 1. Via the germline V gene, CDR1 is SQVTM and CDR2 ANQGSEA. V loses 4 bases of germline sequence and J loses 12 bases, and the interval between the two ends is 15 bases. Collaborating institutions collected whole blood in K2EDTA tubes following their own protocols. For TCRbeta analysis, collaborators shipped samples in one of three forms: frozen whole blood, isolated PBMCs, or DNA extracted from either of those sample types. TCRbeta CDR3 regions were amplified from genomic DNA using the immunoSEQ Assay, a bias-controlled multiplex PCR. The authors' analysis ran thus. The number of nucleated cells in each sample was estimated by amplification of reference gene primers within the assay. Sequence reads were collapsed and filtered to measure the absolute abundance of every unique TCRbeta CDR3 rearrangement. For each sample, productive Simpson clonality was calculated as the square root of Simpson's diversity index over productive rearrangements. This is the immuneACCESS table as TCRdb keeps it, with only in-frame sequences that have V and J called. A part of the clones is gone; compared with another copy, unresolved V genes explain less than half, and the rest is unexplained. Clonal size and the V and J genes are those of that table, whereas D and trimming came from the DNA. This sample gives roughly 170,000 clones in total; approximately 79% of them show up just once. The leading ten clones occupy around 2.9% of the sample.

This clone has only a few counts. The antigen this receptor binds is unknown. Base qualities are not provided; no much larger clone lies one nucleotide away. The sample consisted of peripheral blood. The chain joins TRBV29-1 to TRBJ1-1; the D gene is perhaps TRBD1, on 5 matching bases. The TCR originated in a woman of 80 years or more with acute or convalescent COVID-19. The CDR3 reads CSVVADSGTFF. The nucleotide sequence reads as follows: TGCAGCGTTGTAGCCGATTCAGGGACTTTCTTT.